The sequence of this TCR beta chain was determined in a study of shared clonotypes between healthy human individuals. About 280 ng DNA, 30,000 or so T cell genomes, went into unsorted PBMC replicate PCRs. Some clones are missing from TCRdb's copy, which holds only in-frame ones; the method was immunoSEQ multiplex PCR. This sample has roughly 480,000 clones; 70% to 85% occur once, and the top ten carry about an eighth. The trim removed 7 bases at V and 2 bases at J, leaving 1 base unmatched. This CDR3 spans 13 amino acids. Germline V CDR1 and CDR2: MDHEN, SYDVKM. This sequence was found in a woman in her 40s in good health. Some clones in this sample may be carry-over from other donors' samples. This chain uses TRBV28 with TRBJ2-1; TRBD2 agrees at 8 bases. The sequenced sample consisted of PBMCs. CDR3 protein: CASMREAYNEQFF. The CDR3 DNA follows: TGTGCCAGCATGCGGGAGGCCTACAATGAGCAGTTCTTC. The variable domain in full, completed from reference TRBV28 and TRBJ2-1, reads DVKVTQSSRYLVKRTGEKVFLECVQDMDHENMFWYRQDPGLGLRLIYFSYDVKMKEKGDIPEGYSVSREKKERFSLILESASTNQTSMYLCASMREAYNEQFFGPGTRLTVL.